This T cell receptor beta chain is drawn from a study of Graves' ophthalmopathy and Graves' hyperthyroidism. The wider study: Sampling took place at initial diagnosis, with peripheral blood obtained before any treatment.

Patients with other autoimmune diseases, uncontrolled infections, pregnancy or lactation were excluded. Diagnoses were established from clinical symptoms, serum thyroxine, TRAb, thyroid ultrasound and orbital computed tomography. The TCR beta CDR3 regions underwent amplification from RNA transcripts. RT-PCR was first run with HTBI primers, then multiplex PCR in a second round. In TCRdb, the multiplex PCR reads were re-called with MiXCR into one record per CDR3 protein. The sample records a few hundred thousand distinct CDR3 sequences, 15% to 19% being singletons. The CDR3 has 16 residues. The germline V gene encodes CDR1 MNHEY and CDR2 SVGEGT. V trimming: 5 bases; J trimming: 4 bases; junction bases outside the gene matches: 7. This clonotype was counted at least ten times. Its antigen is not known. Study conclusions and caveats: This model predicted ophthalmopathy progression (sensitivity around 70%, specificity around 72%).

The sequence came from a woman under 30 with stable Graves' hyperthyroidism. The chain is built from TRBV6-2 or TRBV6-3 and TRBJ2-6; 8 bases line up with TRBD1. Input material: peripheral blood. CDR3 sequence: CASSPQGAGGANVLTF. As DNA, the CDR3 is TGTGCCAGCAGTCCCCAGGGGGCAGGGGGGGCCAACGTCCTGACTTTC.